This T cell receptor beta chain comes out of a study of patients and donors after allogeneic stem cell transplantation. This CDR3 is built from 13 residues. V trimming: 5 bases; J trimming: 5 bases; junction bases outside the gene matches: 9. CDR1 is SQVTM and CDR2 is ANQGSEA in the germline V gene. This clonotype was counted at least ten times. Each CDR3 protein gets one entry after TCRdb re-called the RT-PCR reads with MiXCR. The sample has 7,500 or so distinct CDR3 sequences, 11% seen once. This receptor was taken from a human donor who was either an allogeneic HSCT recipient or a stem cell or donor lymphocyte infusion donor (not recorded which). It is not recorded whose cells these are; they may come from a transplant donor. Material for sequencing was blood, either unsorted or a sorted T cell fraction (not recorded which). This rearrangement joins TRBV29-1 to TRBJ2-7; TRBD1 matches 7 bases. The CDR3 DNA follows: TGCAGCGTTAAACAGGGGACCGGCGACGAGCAGTACTTC. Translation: CSVKQGTGDEQYF.